This paragraph reports one T cell receptor beta chain. Its specificity is unknown. The sample is drawn from a study of early stage breast cancer tumors. Study details: Most invasive tumors, about 70% of the 16, were ER+/PR+/HER2-. Among roughly 12 ER+/PR+/HER2- tumors, eight were ductal, four lobular. Study observations and caveats: Tumors had roughly 2.5-fold higher T cell density than normal breast. Most shared enriched TCRB sequences were commonly generated ones.

Germline CDR1 MDHEN, CDR2 SYDVKM. V shed 8 bases, J shed 2 bases, and the junction held 5 bases outside the gene matches. This CDR3 region has 13 residues. The repertoire was sequenced with immunoSEQ multiplex PCR; TCRdb's copy has only in-frame clones and lacks some. The table lists about 72,000 clones, more than 60% of them singletons. Sequenced material: blood. The sequence was obtained from a person aged 55 to 75 with breast cancer. This rearrangement joins TRBV28 to TRBJ2-7; 8 bases agree with TRBD2. CDR3 nucleotides: TGTGCCAGCGACCGAGCGGGGGCCTACGAGCAGTACTTC. Protein product: CASDRAGAYEQYF.